The 3 T cell receptor beta chains below were found in one sample sequenced in a study of identical twins. TCRdb analysed the 5' RACE reads with MiXCR anew, one entry per CDR3 protein. The sample shows about 530,000 distinct CDR3 sequences, 20% to 25% of them seen only once. These data also featured in a second study, about yellow fever vaccine responses in identical twins.

Sequences were obtained from CD4+ T cells sorted from blood. These receptors were taken from a woman aged 18-30 years in good health.

This clonotype came up a few times. V and J are TRBV20-1 and TRBJ2-3; D not certain. Germline values: CDR1 DFQATT, CDR2 SNEGSKA (reference sequence). The V and J ends lost 3 bases and 3 bases respectively, with 13 bases between them. The CDR3 is 14 amino acids. DNA of the CDR3: TGCAGTGCTAGCGACTGGAAGGGTACAGATACGCAGTATTTT. Protein: CSASDWKGTDTQYF.

This clonotype was observed a handful of times. The chain recombines TRBV27 with TRBJ2-1, with 9 positions matching TRBD2. V shed 4 bases, J shed 4 bases, and the junction held 11 bases outside the gene matches. In germline, CDR1 is MNHEY, CDR2 SMNVEV (reference sequence). CDR3 length: 17 residues. The CDR3 region has the DNA TGTGCCAGCAGTTCCAAGCGTAGCGGGAGAGGGTACAATGAGCAGTTCTTC. Residues: CASSSKRSGRGYNEQFF.

This clonotype occurred a few times. The chain has TRBV29-1 and TRBJ1-1; no definite D call. Germline-derived CDR1 and CDR2 are SQVTM and ANQGSEA. This CDR3 is built from 12 residues. V lost 3 bases and J 8 bases, leaving 13 bases between the germline ends. CDR3 nucleotide sequence: TGCAGCGTTGAGGTCAGGACCTCCGAAGCTTTCTTT. The encoded protein is CSVEVRTSEAFF.